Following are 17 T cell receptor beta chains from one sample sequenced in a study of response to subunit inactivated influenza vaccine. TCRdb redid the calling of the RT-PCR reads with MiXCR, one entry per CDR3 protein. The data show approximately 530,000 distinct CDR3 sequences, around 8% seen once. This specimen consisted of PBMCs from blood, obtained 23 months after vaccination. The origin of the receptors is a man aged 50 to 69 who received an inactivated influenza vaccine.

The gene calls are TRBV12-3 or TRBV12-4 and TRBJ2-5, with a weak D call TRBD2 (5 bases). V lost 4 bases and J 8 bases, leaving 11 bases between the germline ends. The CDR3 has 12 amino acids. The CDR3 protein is CASSSDRDTQYF. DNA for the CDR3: TGTGCCAGCAGTTCGGACCGGGATACCCAGTACTTC.

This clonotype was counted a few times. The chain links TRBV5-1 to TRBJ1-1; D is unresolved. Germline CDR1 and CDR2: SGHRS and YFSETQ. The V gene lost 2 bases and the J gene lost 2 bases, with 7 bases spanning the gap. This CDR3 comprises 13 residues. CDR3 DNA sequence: TGCGCCAGCAGCTTCGGTATAAACACTGAAGCTTTCTTT. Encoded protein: CASSFGINTEAFF.

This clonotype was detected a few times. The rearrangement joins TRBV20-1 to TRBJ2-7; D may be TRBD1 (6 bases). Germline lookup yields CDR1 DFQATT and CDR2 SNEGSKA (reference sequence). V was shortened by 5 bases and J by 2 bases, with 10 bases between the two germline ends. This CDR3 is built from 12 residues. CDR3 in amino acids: CSAARTAYEQYF. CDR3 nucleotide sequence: TGCAGTGCTGCAAGGACAGCCTACGAGCAGTACTTC.

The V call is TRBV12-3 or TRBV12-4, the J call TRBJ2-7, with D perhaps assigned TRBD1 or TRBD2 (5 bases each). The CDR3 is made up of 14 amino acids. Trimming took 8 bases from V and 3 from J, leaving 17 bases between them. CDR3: CASSDSAEGYEQYF. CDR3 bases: TGTGCCAGCTCCGACAGCGCCGAGGGCTACGAGCAGTACTTC.

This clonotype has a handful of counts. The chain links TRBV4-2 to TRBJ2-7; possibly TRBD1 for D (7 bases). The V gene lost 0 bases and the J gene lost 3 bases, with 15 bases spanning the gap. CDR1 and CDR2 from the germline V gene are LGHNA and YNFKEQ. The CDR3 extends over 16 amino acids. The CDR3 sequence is CASSQDQAGGLYEQYF. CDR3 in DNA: TGTGCCAGCAGCCAAGACCAGGCAGGGGGACTCTACGAGCAGTACTTC.

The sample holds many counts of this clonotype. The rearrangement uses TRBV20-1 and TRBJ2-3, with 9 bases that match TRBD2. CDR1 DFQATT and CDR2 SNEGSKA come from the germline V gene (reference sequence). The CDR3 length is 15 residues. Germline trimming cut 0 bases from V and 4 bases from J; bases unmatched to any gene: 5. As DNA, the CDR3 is TGCAGTGCTAGAGAGGGGACTAGCTCGTCAGATACGCAGTATTTT. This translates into CSAREGTSSSDTQYF.

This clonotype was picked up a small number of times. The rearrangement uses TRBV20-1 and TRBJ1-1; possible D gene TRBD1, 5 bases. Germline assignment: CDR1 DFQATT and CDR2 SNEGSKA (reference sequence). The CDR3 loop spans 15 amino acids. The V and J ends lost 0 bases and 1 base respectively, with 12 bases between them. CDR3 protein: CSARDTGHPNTEAFF. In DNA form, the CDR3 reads TGCAGTGCTAGAGATACAGGACATCCGAACACTGAAGCTTTCTTT.

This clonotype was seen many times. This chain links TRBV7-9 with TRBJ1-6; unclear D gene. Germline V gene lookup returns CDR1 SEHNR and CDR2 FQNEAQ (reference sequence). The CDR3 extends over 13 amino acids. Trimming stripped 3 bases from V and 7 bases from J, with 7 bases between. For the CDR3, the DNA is TGTGCCAGCAGCTTTTCCCCGAATTCACCCCTCCACTTT. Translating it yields CASSFSPNSPLHF.

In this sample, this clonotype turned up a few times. The CDR3 DNA sequence: TGTGCCAGCAGCCCTCGAGCGGGAGCCGGGGAGCTGTTTTTT. Translation: CASSPRAGAGELFF. V is TRBV7-9 and J is TRBJ2-2; the match to TRBD2 covers 8 bases. This CDR3 region has 14 residues. Germline CDR1 and CDR2: SEHNR and FQNEAQ (reference sequence). The junction had 5 bases not matched to a gene; V was cut back by 5 bases and J by 6 bases. The full variable domain, completed using reference TRBV7-9 and TRBJ2-2, is DTGVSQNPRHKITKRGQNVTFRCDPISEHNRLYWYRQTLGQGPEFLTYFQNEAQLEKSRLLSDRFSAERPKGSFSTLEIQRTEQGDSAMYLCASSPRAGAGELFFGEGSRLTVL.

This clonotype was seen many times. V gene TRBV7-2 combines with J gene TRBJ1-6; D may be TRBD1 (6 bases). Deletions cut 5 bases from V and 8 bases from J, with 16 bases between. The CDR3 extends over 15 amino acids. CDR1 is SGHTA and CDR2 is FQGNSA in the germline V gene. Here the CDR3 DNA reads TGTGCCAGCAGCACCAGACAGGACCCGGATTCACCCCTCCACTTT. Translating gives CASSTRQDPDSPLHF.

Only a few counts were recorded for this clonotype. The CDR3 here is CASSSLRGYTF. CDR3 in DNA: TGTGCCAGCAGTTCCCTTCGGGGCTACACCTTC. V gene TRBV6-5 combines with J gene TRBJ1-2; D unclear. V was cut by 4 bases and J by 8 bases, with 8 bases left in between. This CDR3 comprises 11 residues. Germline V gene data show CDR1 as MNHEY and CDR2 as SVGAGI.

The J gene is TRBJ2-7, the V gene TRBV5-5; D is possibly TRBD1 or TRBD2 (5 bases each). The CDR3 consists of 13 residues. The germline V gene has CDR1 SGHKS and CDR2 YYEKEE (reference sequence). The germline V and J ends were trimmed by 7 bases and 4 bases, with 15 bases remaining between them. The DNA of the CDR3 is TGTGCCAGCGGCCCGGGGCGGATTTACGAGCAGTACTTC. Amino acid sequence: CASGPGRIYEQYF.

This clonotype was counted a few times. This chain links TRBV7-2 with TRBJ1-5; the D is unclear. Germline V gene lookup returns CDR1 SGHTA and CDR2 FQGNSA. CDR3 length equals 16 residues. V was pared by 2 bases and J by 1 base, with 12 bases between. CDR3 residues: CASSLNPWGSNQPQHF. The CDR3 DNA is TGTGCCAGCAGCTTAAATCCCTGGGGAAGCAATCAGCCCCAGCATTTT.

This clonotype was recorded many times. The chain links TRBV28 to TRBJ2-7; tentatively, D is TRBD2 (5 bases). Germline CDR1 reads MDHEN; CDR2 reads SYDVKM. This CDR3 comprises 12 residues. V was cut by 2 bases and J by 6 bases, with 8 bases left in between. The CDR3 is CASSLNGIEQYF. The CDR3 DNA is TGTGCCAGCAGTTTAAACGGGATCGAGCAGTACTTC. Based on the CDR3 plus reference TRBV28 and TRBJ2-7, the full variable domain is DVKVTQSSRYLVKRTGEKVFLECVQDMDHENMFWYRQDPGLGLRLIYFSYDVKMKEKGDIPEGYSVSREKKERFSLILESASTNQTSMYLCASSLNGIEQYFGPGTRLTVT.

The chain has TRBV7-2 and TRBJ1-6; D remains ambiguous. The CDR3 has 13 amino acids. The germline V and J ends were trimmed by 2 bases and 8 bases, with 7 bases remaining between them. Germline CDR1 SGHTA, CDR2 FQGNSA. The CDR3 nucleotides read TGTGCCAGCAGCTTAATGCGTGATTCACCCCTCCACTTT. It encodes CASSLMRDSPLHF.

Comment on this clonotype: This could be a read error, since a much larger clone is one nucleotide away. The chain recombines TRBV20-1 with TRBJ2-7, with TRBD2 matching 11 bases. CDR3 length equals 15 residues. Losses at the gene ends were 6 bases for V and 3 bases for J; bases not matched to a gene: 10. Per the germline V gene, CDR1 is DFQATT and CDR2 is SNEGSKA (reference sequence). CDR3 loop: CSAIAGLAGLYEQYF. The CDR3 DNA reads TGCAGTGCCATCGCTGGACTAGCGGGTCTCTACGAGCAGTACTTC.

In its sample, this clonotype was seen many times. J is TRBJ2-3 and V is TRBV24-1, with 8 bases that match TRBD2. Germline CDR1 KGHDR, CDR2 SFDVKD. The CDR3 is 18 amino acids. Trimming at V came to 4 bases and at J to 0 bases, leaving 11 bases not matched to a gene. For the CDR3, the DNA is TGTGCCACCAGTGACCTACCTGGACTAGCCGGAAGCACAGATACGCAGTATTTT. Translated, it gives CATSDLPGLAGSTDTQYF.